These 12 T cell receptor beta chains were all obtained from the same sample, sequenced in a study of T cells after yellow fever vaccination. Each CDR3 protein gets one entry after TCRdb re-called the 5' RACE reads with MiXCR. The sample has 300,000 or so distinct CDR3 sequences, approximately 13% seen once; the top ten hold roughly 0.5%. The sequencing used CD4+ T cells sorted from PBMCs, collected 45 days after the yellow fever booster vaccination. The origin of the receptors is a young man who received the YFV17D yellow fever vaccine.

The chain links TRBV12-3 or TRBV12-4 to TRBJ2-1, with a weak D call TRBD2 (6 bases). V was shortened by 7 bases and J by 10 bases, with 11 bases between the two germline ends. CDR3 length equals 11 residues. CDR3 loop: CASKFGGEQFF. For the CDR3, the DNA is TGTGCCAGCAAGTTCGGGGGAGAGCAGTTCTTC.

To note about this clonotype: The junction and the germline gene differ at one end; a read error may be behind it. V gene TRBV7-9 combines with J gene TRBJ2-5, with 8 bases matching TRBD1. Germline-derived CDR1 and CDR2 are SEHNR and FQNEAQ (reference sequence). This CDR3 is built from 11 residues. The CDR3 sequence is CASSSGQVVRF. Written as DNA, the CDR3 is TGTGCCAGCAGCTCGGGACAGGTCGTTCGGTTC.

This clonotype was found a few times. The J gene is TRBJ1-4, the V gene TRBV11-2; 7 bases match TRBD1. CDR1 and CDR2 (germline): SGHAT, FQNNGV. V shed 4 bases, J shed 11 bases, and the junction held 13 bases outside the gene matches. This CDR3 has 15 residues. CDR3 region: CASSSTRDSLGKLFF. In nucleotides, the CDR3 is TGTGCCAGCAGCTCAACGCGGGACAGCCTGGGGAAACTGTTTTTT. The full variable domain, with the rest looked up from reference TRBV11-2 and TRBJ1-4, is EAGVAQSPRYKIIEKRQSVAFWCNPISGHATLYWYQQILGQGPKLLIQFQNNGVVDDSQLPKDRFSAERLKGVDSTLKIQPAKLEDSAVYLCASSSTRDSLGKLFFGSGTQLSVL.

V usage is TRBV5-1 and J usage is TRBJ1-2, with TRBD1 matching over 7 bases. Per the germline V gene, CDR1 is SGHRS and CDR2 is YFSETQ. The V segment lost 4 bases and the J segment 4 bases; nucleotides outside the gene matches: 7. CDR3 size: 14 residues. As DNA, the CDR3 is TGCGCCAGCAGCGTCACAGGGGCGGGCTATGGCTACACCTTC. As protein: CASSVTGAGYGYTF.

This clonotype has more than one count but fewer than ten. The rearrangement links TRBV5-1 to TRBJ1-4; TRBD1 might be the D (6 bases). Germline CDR1 is SGHRS and CDR2 is YFSETQ. This CDR3 spans 16 amino acids. The V and J ends lost 1 base and 7 bases respectively, with 17 bases between them. In DNA, the CDR3 is TGCGCCAGCAGCTTGTCATCGGGGGCACAAGGTGAAAAACTGTTTTTT. It translates to CASSLSSGAQGEKLFF.

This clonotype was found a few times. The V gene is TRBV20-1, the J gene TRBJ2-1; 12 nucleotides agree with TRBD2. The CDR3 covers 12 residues. CDR1 is DFQATT, CDR2 SNEGSKA, per germline (reference sequence). The junction had 5 bases not matched to a gene; V was cut back by 5 bases and J by 12 bases. The CDR3 DNA reads TGCAGTGCTGTGACTAGCGGGAGTGTGCAGTTCTTC. Amino acid sequence: CSAVTSGSVQFF.

The chain couples TRBV5-1 to TRBJ2-7; a weak D match, TRBD1 (5 bases). The CDR3 contains 15 residues. CDR1 and CDR2 from the germline V gene are SGHRS and YFSETQ. Trimming took 0 bases from V and 2 from J, leaving 12 bases between them. CDR3 sequence reads: CASSLAARQTYEQYF. The CDR3, as DNA: TGCGCCAGCAGCTTGGCCGCGAGACAGACCTACGAGCAGTACTTC.

Many counts were recorded for this clonotype. The V gene is TRBV6-6, the J gene TRBJ2-7, with 10 bases identical to TRBD1. The V gene's germline CDR1 is MNHNY and CDR2 SVGAGI (reference sequence). The CDR3 totals 12 residues. CDR3 nucleotide sequence: TGTGCAACAGGACAGGGGGGGCACGAGCAGTACTTC. Translation gives CATGQGGHEQYF.

The CDR3 DNA reads TGCAGTGCTCCCAAGGGCGGGGCCCTTTTCTCTGGGGCCAACGTCCTGACTTTC. Translated: CSAPKGGALFSGANVLTF. The chain combines TRBV20-1 with TRBJ2-6; a weak D match, TRBD2 (6 bases). Per germline, CDR1 DFQATT and CDR2 SNEGSKA (reference sequence). The CDR3 loop spans 18 amino acids. V shed 5 bases and J shed 0 bases, with 20 bases lying between them.

Of note for this clonotype: The junction departs from germline at one end; a sequencing error may be responsible. This chain uses TRBV4-3 with TRBJ2-2, with TRBD2 matching 10 bases. Germline assignment: CDR1 LGHNA and CDR2 YSLEER. This CDR3 has 16 residues. In DNA, the CDR3 is TGCGCCAGCATCCAAACTACTAGCGGGGTAACCGGGGAGCTGTTTTTT. Encoded protein: CASIQTTSGVTGELFF.

This chain joins TRBV5-1 and TRBJ2-3; possibly TRBD2 for D (6 bases). Germline-derived CDR1 and CDR2 are SGHRS and YFSETQ. CDR3 length: 16 residues. Trimming removed 2 bases at V and 1 base at J, with 14 bases between. The CDR3 here is CASSLASAPGTDTQYF. The CDR3 DNA sequence: TGCGCCAGCAGCTTAGCTAGCGCCCCCGGCACAGATACGCAGTATTTT.

V usage is TRBV24-1 and J usage is TRBJ1-2, with D maybe TRBD1 (6 bases). The CDR3 has 14 amino acids. Germline CDR1 reads KGHDR; CDR2 reads SFDVKD. V lost 5 bases, J lost 6 bases, and 15 bases lay in between. CDR3 loop: CATSASRGLHGYTF. The CDR3 DNA reads TGTGCCACCAGTGCGTCCAGGGGACTTCATGGCTACACCTTC.